Listed here are 27 T cell receptor beta chains from one sample, sequenced in a study of blood T cell repertoires in COVID-19 (dated by TCRdb to the early 2020s). The library was obtained by the immunoSEQ multiplex PCR assay. Not all clones reach the TCRdb copy of this immuneACCESS table, which keeps in-frame sequences only. Checked studies attribute under half of the gap to unresolved V genes and leave the rest unexplained. The sample table records about 480,000 clones; approximately 88% of these occur just once. Clones ranked in the top ten supply around 12% of the sample. The specimen was peripheral blood. The receptor set was obtained from a woman in her forties or fifties with COVID-19, enrolled during active disease.

The chain joins TRBV7-9 to TRBJ1-4; no reliable D call. Germline CDR1 SEHNR, CDR2 FQNEAQ (reference sequence). Trimming removed 1 base from V and 7 bases from J, with 13 bases in between. This CDR3 spans 15 amino acids. CDR3 nucleotides: TGTGCCAGCAGCTTAGAACCACGGAGAGCTGAAAAACTGTTTTTT. Translation gives CASSLEPRRAEKLFF.

The gene calls are TRBV6-5 and TRBJ1-1, with D perhaps matching TRBD1 (5 bases). Germline CDR1 is MNHEY and CDR2 is SVGAGI. This CDR3 region has 11 residues. Trimming took 8 bases from V and 5 from J, leaving 9 bases between them. The CDR3 spells CASAAGTEAFF. CDR3 DNA sequence: TGTGCCAGCGCGGCAGGGACTGAAGCTTTCTTT.

The chain has TRBV11-3 and TRBJ2-3; 8 bases map to TRBD2. Germline V gives CDR1 SGHNT, CDR2 YENEEA. Germline trimming cut 6 bases from V and 6 bases from J; bases unmatched to any gene: 2. The CDR3 is 12 amino acids. As DNA, the CDR3 is TGTGCCAGCAGGGGACTAGGCGATACGCAGTATTTT. Protein sequence: CASRGLGDTQYF. The full variable domain, in which reference TRBV11-3 and TRBJ2-3 provide the parts outside the CDR3, is EAGVVQSPRYKIIEKKQPVAFWCNPISGHNTLYWYLQNLGQGPELLIRYENEEAVDDSQLPKDRFSAERLKGVDSTLKIQPAELGDSAVYLCASRGLGDTQYFGPGTRLTVL.

This chain links TRBV5-1 with TRBJ2-1, with TRBD2 matching 14 bases. From germline, CDR1 is SGHRS and CDR2 YFSETQ. This CDR3 has 18 residues. V dropped 4 bases and J dropped 6; count of bases not matched to a gene: 12. CDR3 region: CASSPGTSGGSLVNEQFF. The CDR3 DNA sequence: TGCGCCAGCAGCCCCGGGACTAGCGGGGGAAGTTTGGTCAATGAGCAGTTCTTC.

This clone was found once. The rearrangement links TRBV11-2 to TRBJ2-3; D possibly corresponds to TRBD2 (6 bases). In germline, CDR1 is SGHAT, CDR2 FQNNGV. The V end was cut by 3 bases, the J end by 2 bases, with 12 bases between. The CDR3 is made up of 15 amino acids. CDR3 sequence: CASSFGRGLTDTQYF. The CDR3 DNA sequence: TGTGCCAGCAGCTTCGGGCGGGGCCTCACAGATACGCAGTATTTT.

The genes are TRBV10-3 and TRBJ1-1; D unclear. CDR3 size: 12 residues. Germline CDR1 is ENHRY and CDR2 is SYGVKD. Trimming took off 10 bases at V and 2 bases at J, with 11 bases between the two ends. The CDR3 here is CATGGLNTEAFF. For the CDR3, the DNA is TGTGCCACCGGTGGTCTTAACACTGAAGCTTTCTTT.

The chain combines TRBV6-4 with TRBJ1-1, with no clear D. The CDR3 covers 12 residues. CDR1 is MRHNA, CDR2 SNTAGT, per germline. The V and J ends lost 0 bases and 8 bases respectively, with 7 bases between them. The CDR3 region is CASSDSTREAFF. The CDR3, as DNA: TGTGCCAGCAGTGACTCGACACGGGAAGCTTTCTTT.

This chain connects TRBV28 to TRBJ1-2, with D possibly matching TRBD1 (5 bases). CDR3 length equals 14 residues. The germline gives CDR1 MDHEN, CDR2 SYDVKM. V lost 4 bases and J lost 2, with 11 bases in between. The CDR3 region is CASSSPGGNYGYTF. The CDR3 DNA follows: TGTGCCAGCAGTTCCCCCGGGGGGAACTATGGCTACACCTTC.

This chain links TRBV2 with TRBJ2-5, with TRBD1 as a possible D gene (6 bases). Germline CDR1 is SNHLY and CDR2 is FYNNEI. The CDR3 extends over 12 amino acids. V lost 9 bases and J 4 bases, leaving 12 bases between the germline ends. The CDR3 DNA is TGTGCCAGGGGTCAGGGGCCAGAGACCCAGTACTTC. This encodes CARGQGPETQYF. Based on the CDR3 plus reference TRBV2 and TRBJ2-5, the full variable domain is EPEVTQTPSHQVTQMGQEVILRCVPISNHLYFYWYRQILGQKVEFLVSFYNNEISEKSEIFDDQFSVERPDGSNFTLKIRSTKLEDSAMYFCARGQGPETQYFGPGTRLLVL.

This chain links TRBV12-5 with TRBJ1-1; 7 bases match TRBD1. The CDR3 is 15 residues long. The germline V gene has CDR1 LGHNT and CDR2 FRNRAP. The ends lost 5 bases at V and 4 bases at J; junction bases unmatched: 10. The CDR3 is CASGSRQGGGTEAFF. The CDR3 bases are TGTGCTAGTGGTAGCAGACAGGGTGGAGGCACTGAAGCTTTCTTT.

The V call is TRBV7-3, the J call TRBJ1-6, with D possibly matching TRBD1 (6 bases). The CDR3 has 14 amino acids. Germline V gene data show CDR1 as SGHTA and CDR2 as FQGTGA. V was shortened by 4 bases and J by 7 bases, with 11 bases between the two germline ends. The CDR3 coding sequence is TGTGCCAGCAGCTCTACAGGGCAAAATTCACCCCTCCACTTT. It translates to CASSSTGQNSPLHF.

The V call is TRBV12-3 or TRBV12-4, the J call TRBJ2-3; D gene unclear. Between the trimmed V and J ends, which lost 8 bases and 1 base, there was a span of 4 bases. The CDR3 is made up of 11 amino acids. The CDR3 loop is CASAGTDTQYF. DNA for the CDR3: TGTGCCAGCGCAGGCACAGATACGCAGTATTTT.

As concerns this clone: The DNA is left out, because the CDR3 cannot be placed on it with certainty; the CDR3 is given as TCRdb lists it. V usage is TRBV21-1 and J usage is TRBJ1-2; TRBD1 is the table's D call, not checked against the DNA. TRBV21-1 is termed a pseudogene. The CDR3 is 14 residues long, ends included. The CDR3 is CASRWGQGAGGYTF.

As to this clone: Other DNA sequences in this sample translate to the same CDR3. The chain links TRBV6-5 to TRBJ1-1; no clear D gene. This CDR3 is 13 amino acids long. Trimming left V 8 bases short and J 2 bases short, with 12 bases between. Germline V gene sequence: CDR1 MNHEY, CDR2 SVGAGI. The CDR3 here is CASRGGGNTEAFF. CDR3 nucleotide sequence: TGTGCCAGCCGCGGAGGAGGAAACACTGAAGCTTTCTTT.

The chain employs TRBV19 and TRBJ1-2, with 9 positions matching TRBD1. The germline V gene encodes CDR1 LNHDA and CDR2 SQIVND (reference sequence). The length of the CDR3 is 15 residues. Trimming removed 5 bases from V and 7 bases from J; junction bases left unmatched: 11. The CDR3 reads CASSSNGQGRGGYTF. The CDR3 DNA reads as TGTGCCAGTAGTTCGAATGGACAGGGGAGGGGTGGCTACACCTTC.

This CDR3 is CSARDSHMNTEAFF. In DNA, the CDR3 is TGCAGCGCACGGGACAGCCACATGAACACTGAAGCTTTCTTT. The rearrangement joins TRBV29-1 to TRBJ1-1; 7 bases fit TRBD1. Germline trimming cut 7 bases from V and 0 bases from J; bases unmatched to any gene: 8. This CDR3 has 14 amino acids. CDR1 is SQVTM and CDR2 is ANQGSEA in the germline V gene.

This rearrangement joins TRBV27 to TRBJ2-7; 7 bases align to TRBD2. CDR1 and CDR2 (germline): MNHEY, SMNVEV (reference sequence). V lost 8 bases to trimming and J lost 7 bases; unmatched junction nucleotides: 5. The CDR3 has 11 amino acids. CDR3 sequence reads: CASGGGGEQYF. The CDR3 DNA follows: TGTGCCAGCGGTGGGGGGGGTGAGCAGTACTTC.

The chain couples TRBV6-6 to TRBJ1-2, with TRBD1 identical over 9 bases. V gave up 5 bases and J gave up 6 bases; unmatched junction bases: 10. CDR1 is MNHNY and CDR2 is SVGAGI in the germline V gene (reference sequence). This CDR3 has 15 residues. This chain's CDR3 is CASSQPDRGGDGYTF. The CDR3 DNA sequence: TGTGCCAGCAGTCAACCGGACAGGGGCGGGGATGGCTACACCTTC.

The chain couples TRBV12-5 to TRBJ1-2; the D is unclear. The CDR3 totals 13 residues. The V gene lost 4 bases and the J gene lost 5 bases, with 11 bases spanning the gap. The germline V gene has CDR1 LGHNT and CDR2 FRNRAP. The CDR3 spells CASGYSDGYGYTF. The CDR3 DNA reads TGTGCTAGTGGTTACAGTGATGGGTATGGCTACACCTTC.

This sequence joins TRBV12-3 or TRBV12-4 and TRBJ1-1, with D perhaps matching TRBD1 (5 bases). The V gene lost 7 bases and the J gene lost 7 bases, with 16 bases spanning the gap. This CDR3 has 13 amino acids. CDR3 sequence (DNA): TGTGCCAGCACCCCCGCGTGGGGGGGTGAAGCTTTCTTT. Protein sequence: CASTPAWGGEAFF.

The V call is TRBV19, the J call TRBJ2-3; D may be TRBD1 (8 bases). The germline V gene encodes CDR1 LNHDA and CDR2 SQIVND (reference sequence). The CDR3 is 15 residues long. Deletions cut 2 bases from V and 2 bases from J, with 11 bases between. The DNA of the CDR3 is TGTGCCAGTAGTATAACAGGGGGGGACACAGATACGCAGTATTTT. This translates into CASSITGGDTDTQYF.

The J gene is TRBJ2-5, the V gene TRBV3-1 (or the pseudogene TRBV3-2); TRBD1 matches at 7 bases. CDR3 size: 17 residues. The V and J ends lost 0 bases and 2 bases, in that order; junction bases with no gene match: 9. Germline loops: CDR1 LGHDT, CDR2 YNNKEL (reference sequence). CDR3 residues: CASSQDRRTGPQETQYF. CDR3 sequence (DNA): TGTGCCAGCAGCCAAGATCGGAGGACAGGCCCGCAAGAGACCCAGTACTTC.

This chain joins TRBV18 and TRBJ1-6; TRBD1 matches at 10 bases. The junction had 3 bases not matched to a gene; V was cut back by 2 bases and J by 8 bases. The CDR3 covers 15 residues. Germline V gene data show CDR1 as KGHSH and CDR2 as LQKENI. CDR3 bases: TGTGCCAGCTCACCATCGGGGACAGGGGATTCACCCCTCCACTTT. Amino acid sequence: CASSPSGTGDSPLHF.

The chain combines TRBV18 with TRBJ2-1, with TRBD1 matching over 12 bases. The CDR3 loop spans 16 amino acids. CDR1 is KGHSH, CDR2 LQKENI, per germline. The V gene end was trimmed by 4 bases and the J gene end by 7 bases; junction bases not matched to a gene: 8. CDR3 residues: CASSLGRDRGRNEQFF. In nucleotides, the CDR3 is TGTGCCAGCTCACTTGGCCGGGACAGGGGGCGGAATGAGCAGTTCTTC.

The V gene is TRBV5-1, the J gene TRBJ2-1; TRBD1 aligns across 10 bases. Germline V gene data show CDR1 as SGHRS and CDR2 as YFSETQ. The CDR3 is 15 residues long. Trimming at V came to 2 bases and at J to 8 bases, leaving 7 bases not matched to a gene. The CDR3 DNA is TGCGCCAGCAGCTTCAAGGACAGGGGGGTTGATGAGCAGTTCTTC. As protein: CASSFKDRGVDEQFF.

The chain carries TRBV29-1 and TRBJ2-5, with 7 bases matching TRBD2. V lost 7 bases to trimming and J lost 1 base; unmatched junction nucleotides: 6. The CDR3 is 13 residues long. The germline CDR1 and CDR2 sequences are SQVTM and ANQGSEA. DNA for the CDR3: TGCAGCGCCAAGGCTAGCGGCCAAGAGACCCAGTACTTC. It codes for CSAKASGQETQYF. The whole variable domain, remainder taken from reference TRBV29-1 and TRBJ2-5, is SAVISQKPSRDICQRGTSLTIQCQVDSQVTMMFWYRQQPGQSLTLIATANQGSEATYESGFVIDKFPISRPNLTFSTLTVSNMSPEDSSIYLCSAKASGQETQYFGPGTRLLVL.

CDR3 residues: CASSFGIGSTSGYTF. For the CDR3, the DNA is TGTGCCAGCAGCTTCGGTATAGGTTCCACTAGCGGCTACACCTTC. This chain links TRBV5-5 with TRBJ1-2; D unresolved. The CDR3 sequence is 15 residues long. CDR1 and CDR2 (germline): SGHKS, YYEKEE (reference sequence). V dropped 2 bases and J dropped 8 bases, with 19 bases sitting between them. The whole variable domain, filled in from reference TRBV5-5 and TRBJ1-2, reads DAGVTQSPTHLIKTRGQQVTLRCSPISGHKSVSWYQQVLGQGPQFIFQYYEKEERGRGNFPDRFSARQFPNYSSELNVNALLLGDSALYLCASSFGIGSTSGYTFGSGTRLTVV.